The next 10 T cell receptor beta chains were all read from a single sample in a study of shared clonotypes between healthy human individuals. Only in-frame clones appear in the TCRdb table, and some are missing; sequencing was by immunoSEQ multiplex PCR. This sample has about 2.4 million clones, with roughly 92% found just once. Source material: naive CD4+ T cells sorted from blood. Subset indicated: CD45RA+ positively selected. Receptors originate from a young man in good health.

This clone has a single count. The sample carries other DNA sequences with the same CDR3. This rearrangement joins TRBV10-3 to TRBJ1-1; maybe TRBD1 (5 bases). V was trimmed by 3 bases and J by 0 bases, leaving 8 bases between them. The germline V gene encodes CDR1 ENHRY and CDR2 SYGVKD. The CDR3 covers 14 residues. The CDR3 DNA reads TGTGCCATCAGTGAAGACAGTTTGAACACTGAAGCTTTCTTT. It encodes CAISEDSLNTEAFF.

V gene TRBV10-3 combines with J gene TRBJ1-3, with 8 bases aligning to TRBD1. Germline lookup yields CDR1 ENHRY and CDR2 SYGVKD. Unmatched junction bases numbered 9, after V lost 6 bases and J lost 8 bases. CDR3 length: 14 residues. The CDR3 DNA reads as TGTGCCATCAGGGCGACAGGGGAGTCGGACACCATATATTTT. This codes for CAIRATGESDTIYF.

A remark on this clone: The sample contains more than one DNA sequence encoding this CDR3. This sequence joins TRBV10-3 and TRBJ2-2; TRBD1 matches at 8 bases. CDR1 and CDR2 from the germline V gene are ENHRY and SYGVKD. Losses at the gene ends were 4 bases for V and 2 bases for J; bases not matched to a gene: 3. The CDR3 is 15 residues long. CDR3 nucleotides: TGTGCCATCAGTGGGGCAGGGGGCAACACCGGGGAGCTGTTTTTT. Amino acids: CAISGAGGNTGELFF.

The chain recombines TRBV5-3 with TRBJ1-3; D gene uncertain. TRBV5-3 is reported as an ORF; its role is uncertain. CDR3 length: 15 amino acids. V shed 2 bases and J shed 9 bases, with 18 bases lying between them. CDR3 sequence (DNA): TGTGCCAGAAGCTTCGTCATTCGGGGATTGGGCACCATATATTTT. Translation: CARSFVIRGLGTIYF.

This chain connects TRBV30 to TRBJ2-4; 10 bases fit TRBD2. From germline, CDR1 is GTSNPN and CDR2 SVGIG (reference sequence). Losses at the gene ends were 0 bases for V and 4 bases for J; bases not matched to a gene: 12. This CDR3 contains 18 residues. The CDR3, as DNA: TGTGCCTGGAGTGTACAAAGGACTAGCGGACGGGGGAAAAACATTCAGTACTTC. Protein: CAWSVQRTSGRGKNIQYF.

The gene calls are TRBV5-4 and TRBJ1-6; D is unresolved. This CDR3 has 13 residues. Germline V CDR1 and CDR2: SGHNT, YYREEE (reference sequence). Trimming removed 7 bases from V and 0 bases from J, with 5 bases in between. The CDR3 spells CASGSSYNSPLHF. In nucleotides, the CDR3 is TGTGCCAGCGGGAGCTCCTATAATTCACCCCTCCACTTT.

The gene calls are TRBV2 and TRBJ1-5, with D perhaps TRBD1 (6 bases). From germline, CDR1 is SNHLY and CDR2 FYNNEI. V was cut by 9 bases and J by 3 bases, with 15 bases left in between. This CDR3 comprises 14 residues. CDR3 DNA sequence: TGTGCCAGTAATGTCCAGGGGTACAATCAGCCCCAGCATTTT. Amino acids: CASNVQGYNQPQHF.

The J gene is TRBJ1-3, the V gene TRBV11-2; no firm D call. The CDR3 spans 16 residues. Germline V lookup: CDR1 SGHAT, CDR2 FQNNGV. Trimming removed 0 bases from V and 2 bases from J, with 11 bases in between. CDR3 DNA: TGTGCCAGCAGCTTAGATCTAGGTTGGGCTGGAAACACCATATATTTT. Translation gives CASSLDLGWAGNTIYF.

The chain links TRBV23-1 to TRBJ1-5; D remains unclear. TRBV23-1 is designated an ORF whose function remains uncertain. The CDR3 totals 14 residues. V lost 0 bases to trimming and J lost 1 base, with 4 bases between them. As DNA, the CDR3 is TGCGCCAGCAGTCAATCCTGCAGCAATCAGCCCCAGCATTTT. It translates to CASSQSCSNQPQHF.

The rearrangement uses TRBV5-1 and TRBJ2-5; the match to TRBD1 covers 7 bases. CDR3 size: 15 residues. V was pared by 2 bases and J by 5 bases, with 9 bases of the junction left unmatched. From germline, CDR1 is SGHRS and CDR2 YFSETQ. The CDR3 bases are TGCGCCAGCAGCTTACAGGGGTCACTAGGGGAGACCCAGTACTTC. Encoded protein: CASSLQGSLGETQYF.